This record concerns one T cell receptor (beta chain) sequence. Antigen: not known. The germline CDR1 and CDR2 sequences are KGHSH and LQKENI. The ends were cut back, 6 bases at V and 7 bases at J, with 13 bases in the middle. The CDR3 is 13 amino acids. The data are from a study of cytotoxic CD8 clonotypes in ibrutinib-treated CLL. In the study overall: On average, almost 95,000 productive rearrangements and around 260,000 productive templates per sample. Study conclusions and caveats: Lymph node repertoires were not studied, and sampling times were unmatched.

TCR beta libraries used about 2 micrograms of DNA from cryopreserved PBMCs. Measured with immunoSEQ multiplex PCR; TCRdb has only the in-frame clones, and not every one. The data show more than 300,000 clones, around four fifths seen once. The sequence came from a human donor with chronic lymphocytic leukemia. The sequencing used PBMCs, collected before ibrutinib treatment. This sequence joins TRBV18 and TRBJ2-1; tentatively, D is TRBD2 (6 bases). CDR3: CASSPSGVNEQFF. The CDR3 coding sequence is TGTGCCAGCTCCCCCTCGGGAGTTAATGAGCAGTTCTTC.